This T cell receptor beta chain was documented in a study of tissue T cells after allogeneic stem cell transplantation. Across the whole study: Pathologist H&E review favored samples with visible lymphocytes for sequencing among multiple samples.

Median post-mortem interval was roughly 9.9 hours for GI, liver, skin and lymphoid tissues. The V segment lost 4 bases and the J segment 8 bases; nucleotides outside the gene matches: 11. Germline loops: CDR1 SGHKS, CDR2 YYEKEE (reference sequence). The CDR3 runs to 16 residues. In regard to this clone: What it binds is unknown.

Study-level findings and limits: Few T cell clones were shared across patients, but motif clusters showed tissue-specific shared signatures.

TCRdb keeps only in-frame clones here, not all; method: immunoSEQ multiplex PCR. The data hold just under 10,000 clones, with 60% observed a single time. The V call is TRBV5-5, the J call TRBJ2-1, with 11 bases lining up with TRBD2. Source: tissue from the jejunum, taken at autopsy. The receptor was isolated from a woman between 18 and 55 years old with breast cancer. The DNA for the CDR3 is TGTGCCAGCAGCCCGGATACCGGGACTAGCGGCGATGAGCAGTTCTTC. It yields the protein CASSPDTGTSGDEQFF.